Listed below are T cell receptor beta chains from one sample, sequenced in a study of blood T cells in healthy people across ages. In TCRdb, the 5' RACE reads were re-called with MiXCR into one record per CDR3 protein. Among 1.5 million to 2 million distinct CDR3 sequences listed, approximately 30% were seen once. The specimen was blood. These receptors originate from a woman aged 25-40 years in good health. CDR3s include the opening cysteine and the closing phenylalanine or tryptophan. The order of the fields is J gene, CDR3 length, D gene, clone size, V gene, CDR3 protein, CDR3 DNA. The D gene is left open where the match is weak. Expanded clones get a size class; other rows say once, few or many, or leave the size out.

J gene: TRBJ2-7; CDR3 length: 16; D gene: TRBD2; clone size: .; V gene: TRBV5-1; CDR3 protein: CASSVKRAGVTYEQYF; CDR3 DNA: TGCGCCAGCAGCGTTAAACGAGCGGGAGTTACCTACGAGCAGTACTTC
J gene: TRBJ1-3; CDR3 length: 14; D gene: .; clone size: .; V gene: TRBV15; CDR3 protein: CATSRRESGNTIYF; CDR3 DNA: TGTGCCACCAGCAGAAGGGAGAGTGGAAACACCATATATTTT
J gene: TRBJ2-3; CDR3 length: 14; D gene: TRBD1; clone size: few; V gene: TRBV15; CDR3 protein: CATSHRGPTDTQYF; CDR3 DNA: TGTGCCACCAGCCACAGGGGCCCCACAGATACGCAGTATTTT
J gene: TRBJ1-2; CDR3 length: 14; D gene: .; clone size: .; V gene: TRBV28; CDR3 protein: CASSQQTASYGYTF; CDR3 DNA: TGTGCCAGCAGTCAACAGACAGCTTCCTATGGCTACACCTTC
J gene: TRBJ1-2; CDR3 length: 13; D gene: .; clone size: .; V gene: TRBV5-1; CDR3 protein: CASREQPRDGYTF; CDR3 DNA: TGCGCCAGCAGGGAACAACCCCGGGATGGCTACACCTTC
J gene: TRBJ1-2; CDR3 length: 14; D gene: .; clone size: .; V gene: TRBV20-1; CDR3 protein: CSARESARIYGYTF; CDR3 DNA: TGCAGTGCTAGAGAGTCGGCCAGAATTTATGGCTACACCTTC
J gene: TRBJ2-1; CDR3 length: 17; D gene: TRBD2; clone size: .; V gene: TRBV20-1; CDR3 protein: CSAGSVPGLAGYNEQFF; CDR3 DNA: TGCAGTGCTGGATCCGTACCGGGACTAGCGGGTTACAATGAGCAGTTCTTC
J gene: TRBJ2-3; CDR3 length: 15; D gene: .; clone size: few; V gene: TRBV3-1; CDR3 protein: CASSQDLEAPDTQYF; CDR3 DNA: TGTGCCAGCAGCCAAGATCTGGAAGCCCCAGATACGCAGTATTTT
J gene: TRBJ2-5; CDR3 length: 10; D gene: .; clone size: few; V gene: TRBV20-1; CDR3 protein: CSAFLTEQYF; CDR3 DNA: TGCAGTGCTTTCCTCACTGAGCAGTACTTC
J gene: TRBJ2-7; CDR3 length: 15; D gene: TRBD1; clone size: .; V gene: TRBV27; CDR3 protein: CASSRGLGQHYEQYF; CDR3 DNA: TGTGCCAGCAGCCGAGGCCTGGGACAGCACTACGAGCAGTACTTC
J gene: TRBJ2-3; CDR3 length: 16; D gene: .; clone size: .; V gene: TRBV20-1; CDR3 protein: CSARMSLGRLTDTQYF; CDR3 DNA: TGCAGTGCTAGAATGTCACTGGGCCGTCTAACAGATACGCAGTATTTT
J gene: TRBJ1-4; CDR3 length: 14; D gene: .; clone size: .; V gene: TRBV18; CDR3 protein: CASSPQATNEKLFF; CDR3 DNA: TGTGCCAGCTCACCACAGGCAACTAATGAAAAACTGTTTTTT
J gene: TRBJ2-5; CDR3 length: 15; D gene: .; clone size: few; V gene: TRBV7-7; CDR3 protein: CASSTSELGPETQYF; CDR3 DNA: TGTGCCAGCAGCACCTCCGAATTGGGGCCAGAGACCCAGTACTTC
J gene: TRBJ2-1; CDR3 length: 17; D gene: .; clone size: .; V gene: TRBV5-1; CDR3 protein: CTSSLLPTGNGGNEQFF; CDR3 DNA: TGCACCAGCAGCCTCTTACCTACAGGAAACGGTGGCAATGAGCAGTTCTTC
J gene: TRBJ2-3; CDR3 length: 14; D gene: TRBD1; clone size: .; V gene: TRBV7-2; CDR3 protein: CASRQTGGADTQYF; CDR3 DNA: TGTGCCAGCAGACAAACAGGGGGTGCAGATACGCAGTATTTT
J gene: TRBJ2-7; CDR3 length: 15; D gene: .; clone size: once; V gene: TRBV15; CDR3 protein: CATSRAGDTNHEQYF; CDR3 DNA: TGTGCCACCAGCAGAGCGGGAGACACCAACCACGAGCAGTACTTC
J gene: TRBJ2-3; CDR3 length: 15; D gene: .; clone size: .; V gene: TRBV5-1; CDR3 protein: CASSPADGWTDTQYF; CDR3 DNA: TGCGCCAGCAGCCCCGCGGACGGCTGGACAGATACGCAGTATTTT
J gene: TRBJ1-2; CDR3 length: 15; D gene: .; clone size: .; V gene: TRBV2; CDR3 protein: CASSEGGSAFYGYTF; CDR3 DNA: TGTGCCAGCAGTGAAGGGGGGAGCGCATTCTATGGCTACACCTTC
J gene: TRBJ2-1; CDR3 length: 12; D gene: .; clone size: few; V gene: TRBV29-1; CDR3 protein: CSVGVEYNEQFF; CDR3 DNA: TGCAGCGTTGGTGTTGAGTACAATGAGCAGTTCTTC
J gene: TRBJ1-5; CDR3 length: 14; D gene: .; clone size: .; V gene: TRBV28; CDR3 protein: CASSLSQGYQPQHF; CDR3 DNA: TGTGCCAGCAGTTTATCCCAGGGTTATCAGCCCCAGCATTTT
J gene: TRBJ2-1; CDR3 length: 13; D gene: .; clone size: many; V gene: TRBV5-1; CDR3 protein: CASSLLSGPEQFF; CDR3 DNA: TGCGCCAGCAGCTTGCTATCCGGTCCTGAGCAGTTCTTC
J gene: TRBJ1-1; CDR3 length: 13; D gene: .; clone size: .; V gene: TRBV12-3/TRBV12-4; CDR3 protein: CASNGVQGGGAFF; CDR3 DNA: TGTGCCAGCAACGGTGTACAGGGAGGGGGAGCTTTCTTT
J gene: TRBJ2-1; CDR3 length: 16; D gene: TRBD2; clone size: .; V gene: TRBV12-3/TRBV12-4; CDR3 protein: CASSFGGRALVNEQFF; CDR3 DNA: TGTGCCAGCAGTTTCGGCGGGAGGGCCCTTGTGAATGAGCAGTTCTTC
J gene: TRBJ1-1; CDR3 length: 14; D gene: TRBD1; clone size: .; V gene: TRBV13; CDR3 protein: CASRYRGHVNEAFF; CDR3 DNA: TGTGCCAGCAGATACAGGGGGCATGTGAATGAAGCTTTCTTT
J gene: TRBJ1-2; CDR3 length: 13; D gene: .; clone size: many; V gene: TRBV15; CDR3 protein: CATSREVGRGYTF; CDR3 DNA: TGTGCCACCAGCAGAGAGGTCGGTCGGGGCTACACCTTC
J gene: TRBJ2-7; CDR3 length: 15; D gene: .; clone size: few; V gene: TRBV9; CDR3 protein: CASSVGQLLSNEQYF; CDR3 DNA: TGTGCCAGCAGCGTAGGACAGTTACTAAGCAATGAGCAGTACTTC
J gene: TRBJ2-7; CDR3 length: 14; D gene: .; clone size: .; V gene: TRBV5-1; CDR3 protein: CASSRTEENYEQYF; CDR3 DNA: TGCGCCAGCAGCCGCACGGAGGAGAACTACGAGCAGTACTTC
J gene: TRBJ2-1; CDR3 length: 14; D gene: .; clone size: .; V gene: TRBV5-1; CDR3 protein: CASGVPDGRDEQFF; CDR3 DNA: TGCGCCAGCGGCGTACCGGACGGGCGGGATGAGCAGTTCTTC
J gene: TRBJ2-7; CDR3 length: 14; D gene: .; clone size: .; V gene: TRBV15; CDR3 protein: CATSRVPSSYEQYF; CDR3 DNA: TGTGCCACCAGCAGAGTCCCTAGCTCCTACGAGCAGTACTTC
J gene: TRBJ2-7; CDR3 length: 13; D gene: TRBD2; clone size: .; V gene: TRBV29-1; CDR3 protein: CSVWTSGSYEQYF; CDR3 DNA: TGCAGCGTTTGGACTAGCGGATCCTACGAGCAGTACTTC
J gene: TRBJ2-5; CDR3 length: 14; D gene: TRBD1; clone size: many; V gene: TRBV12-3/TRBV12-4; CDR3 protein: CASTETGVGETQYF; CDR3 DNA: TGTGCCAGCACCGAAACAGGGGTTGGAGAGACCCAGTACTTC
J gene: TRBJ1-1; CDR3 length: 14; D gene: .; clone size: few; V gene: TRBV12-3/TRBV12-4; CDR3 protein: CASSLTRTGTEAFF; CDR3 DNA: TGTGCCAGCAGTTTAACCCGAACCGGCACTGAAGCTTTCTTT
J gene: TRBJ1-1; CDR3 length: 16; D gene: .; clone size: .; V gene: TRBV11-2; CDR3 protein: CASSSPLRTGNAEAFF; CDR3 DNA: TGTGCCAGCAGCTCCCCTTTGAGGACGGGGAACGCTGAAGCTTTCTTT
J gene: TRBJ2-1; CDR3 length: 15; D gene: .; clone size: .; V gene: TRBV7-3; CDR3 protein: CASNLGGGGYNEQFF; CDR3 DNA: TGTGCCAGCAATTTAGGGGGGGGTGGCTACAATGAGCAGTTCTTC
J gene: TRBJ1-3; CDR3 length: 16; D gene: TRBD1; clone size: .; V gene: TRBV11-2; CDR3 protein: CASSEDRIRSGNTIYF; CDR3 DNA: TGTGCCAGCAGCGAGGACAGGATCCGCTCTGGAAACACCATATATTTT
J gene: TRBJ2-7; CDR3 length: 16; D gene: TRBD1; clone size: .; V gene: TRBV5-1; CDR3 protein: CASSLAQGAGGGEQYF; CDR3 DNA: TGCGCCAGCAGCTTGGCCCAGGGCGCAGGGGGTGGCGAGCAGTACTTC
J gene: TRBJ2-5; CDR3 length: 13; D gene: .; clone size: .; V gene: TRBV5-1; CDR3 protein: CASSLEIRDEQYF; CDR3 DNA: TGCGCCAGCAGCTTGGAGATAAGGGATGAGCAGTACTTC
J gene: TRBJ2-7; CDR3 length: 16; D gene: .; clone size: .; V gene: TRBV9; CDR3 protein: CASSVEGSGRIYEQYF; CDR3 DNA: TGTGCCAGCAGCGTAGAAGGGTCAGGGCGGATCTACGAGCAGTACTTC
J gene: TRBJ1-2; CDR3 length: 14; D gene: .; clone size: many; V gene: TRBV6-6; CDR3 protein: CASSSPEELDGYTF; CDR3 DNA: TGTGCCAGCAGTTCCCCAGAGGAGCTCGATGGCTACACCTTC
J gene: TRBJ2-5; CDR3 length: 15; D gene: .; clone size: few; V gene: TRBV5-1; CDR3 protein: CASSSQEGGEETQYF; CDR3 DNA: TGCGCCAGCAGCTCGCAAGAGGGGGGAGAAGAGACCCAGTACTTC